These 2 T cell receptor beta chains originate from one sample sequenced in a study of CD8 T cells in ankylosing spondylitis. TCRdb reprocessed the 5' RACE reads with MiXCR, giving one entry per CDR3 protein. The data contain around 250,000 distinct CDR3 sequences, under 20% of them singletons. Sequencing was carried out using blood, either unsorted or a sorted T cell fraction (not recorded which). These receptor sequences come from a male donor with ankylosing spondylitis or in good health (not recorded which).

V is TRBV27 and J is TRBJ2-5, with D possibly being TRBD2 (6 bases). CDR3 length: 14 amino acids. V was trimmed by 3 bases and J by 5 bases, leaving 13 bases between them. Germline CDR1 MNHEY, CDR2 SMNVEV (reference sequence). CDR3 amino acids: CASSFGREEETQYF. The CDR3 bases are TGTGCCAGCAGTTTTGGTAGGGAGGAGGAGACCCAGTACTTC.

This clonotype was detected ten times or more. This chain joins TRBV5-1 and TRBJ2-7; TRBD1 aligns across 8 bases. The J segment lost 2 bases and the V segment lost 3 bases, leaving 10 bases of the junction unmatched. Germline loops: CDR1 SGHRS, CDR2 YFSETQ. This CDR3 contains 16 residues. The CDR3 loop reads CASSWTLDRAAYEQYF. In nucleotides, the CDR3 is TGCGCCAGCAGCTGGACTTTGGACAGGGCCGCCTACGAGCAGTACTTC.